This T cell receptor (beta chain) was profiled in a study of blood T cell repertoires in COVID-19. Across the study: PBMCs, B-cell-depleted T cells, or T cells provided the cDNA or gDNA that made up the material.

This CDR3 comprises 15 residues. The germline V gene encodes CDR1 LGHNA and CDR2 YNFKEQ. Trimming removed 0 bases from V and 5 bases from J; junction bases left unmatched: 6. Produced via immunoSEQ multiplex PCR; TCRdb's table is partial and in-frame only. The table lists around 170,000 clones, roughly 80% of them singletons, with 6% to 7% in the top ten. The sequenced material came from peripheral blood. The chain carries TRBV4-2 and TRBJ2-5, with 7 bases aligning to TRBD2. This TCR was recovered from a woman aged 40 to 55 with acute or convalescent COVID-19. As DNA, the CDR3 is TGTGCCAGCAGCCAAGAATCCGGACTAGGTGAGACCCAGTACTTC. Protein sequence: CASSQESGLGETQYF.